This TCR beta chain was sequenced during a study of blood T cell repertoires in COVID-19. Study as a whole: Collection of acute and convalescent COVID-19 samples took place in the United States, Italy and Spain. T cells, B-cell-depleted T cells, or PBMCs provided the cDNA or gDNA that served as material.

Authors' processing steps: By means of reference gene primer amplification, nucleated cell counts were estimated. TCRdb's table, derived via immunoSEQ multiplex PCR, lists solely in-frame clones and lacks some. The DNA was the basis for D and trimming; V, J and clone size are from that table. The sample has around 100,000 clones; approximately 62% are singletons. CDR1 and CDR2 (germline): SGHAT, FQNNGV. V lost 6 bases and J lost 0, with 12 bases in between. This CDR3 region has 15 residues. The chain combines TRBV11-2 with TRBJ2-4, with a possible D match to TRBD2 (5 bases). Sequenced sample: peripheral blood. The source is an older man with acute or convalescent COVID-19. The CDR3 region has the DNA TGTGCCAGCAGTCCGGGGTCGGGAGCCAAAAACATTCAGTACTTC. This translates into CASSPGSGAKNIQYF.